The T cell receptor (beta chain) described here comes from a study of cytomegalovirus exposure and HLA in healthy donors. The PCR made use of 60 Vbeta and 13 Jbeta primers. Assay used: immunoSEQ multiplex PCR; TCRdb lists only in-frame clones, some missing. The table shows around 130,000 clones, with approximately 80% occurring only once. In this sample, this clone turned up once. Its antigen is not known. This CDR3 is 13 amino acids long. The germline V gene encodes CDR1 MDHEN and CDR2 SYDVKM. Trimming at V came to 8 bases and at J to 5 bases, leaving 5 bases not matched to a gene. The study's findings and limits: An analysis was carried out later, and it reportedly showed fewer N-insertions in an Asian-associated ancestry cluster than the approximately 670-donor mean. The study designated about 160 TCR beta chains cytomegalovirus-associated. Most TCR sequences showed up rarely, but some public TCRs showed up in many donors. A prior analysis recorded that most TCR beta V segments were productive about 90% or about 30% of the time.

The origin of this receptor is a girl under 10 years old in good health and CMV-seronegative. The chain uses TRBV28 and TRBJ1-4; 7 bases are a match to TRBD1. The specimen sequenced was PBMCs. The CDR3 bases are TGTGCCAGCCTGGCCAGGGGGAATGAAAAACTGTTTTTT. As protein: CASLARGNEKLFF.